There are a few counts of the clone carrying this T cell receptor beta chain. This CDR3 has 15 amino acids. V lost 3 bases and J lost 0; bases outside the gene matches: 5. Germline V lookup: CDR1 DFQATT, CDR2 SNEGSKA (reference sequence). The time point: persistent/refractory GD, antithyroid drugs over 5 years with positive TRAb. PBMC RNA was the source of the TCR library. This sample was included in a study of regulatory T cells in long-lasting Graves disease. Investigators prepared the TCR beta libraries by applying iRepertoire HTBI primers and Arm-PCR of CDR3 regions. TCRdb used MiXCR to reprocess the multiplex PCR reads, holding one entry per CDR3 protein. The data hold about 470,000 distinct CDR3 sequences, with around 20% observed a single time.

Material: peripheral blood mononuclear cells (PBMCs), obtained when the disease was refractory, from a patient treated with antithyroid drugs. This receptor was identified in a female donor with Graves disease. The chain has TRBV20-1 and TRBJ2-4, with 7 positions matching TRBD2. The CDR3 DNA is TGCAGTGCTAGCCCTCTAGCGGTAGCCAAAAACATTCAGTACTTC. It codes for CSASPLAVAKNIQYF.